These T cell receptor beta chains were read from a single sample in a study of T cell responses to AZD1222 COVID-19 vaccine. This table comes from immunoSEQ multiplex PCR, and its TCRdb copy is limited to in-frame clones, with some not included. This sample yields 90,000 to 150,000 clones, of which about 85% are seen a single time; about 3% belongs to the top ten. This specimen consisted of peripheral blood, obtained 28 days after the second AZD1222 dose. The receptors come from an adult who received the AZD1222 COVID-19 vaccine. Each CDR3 is given with its conserved first and last residue. The D gene is left open where the match is weak. Some rows mark clone size as missing; the rest say once, few, many or name a class of expanded clone.

v_call: TRBV7-9
clone_size: .
cdr3_length: 17
j_call: TRBJ2-2
d_call: .
cdr3_aa: CASSSEPLGRGTGELFF
cdr3_nt: TGTGCCAGCAGCTCGGAGCCGTTAGGTCGGGGCACCGGGGAGCTGTTTTTT

v_call: TRBV27
clone_size: .
cdr3_length: 12
j_call: TRBJ1-2
d_call: .
cdr3_aa: CASSFQGGRYTF
cdr3_nt: TGTGCCAGCAGTTTCCAGGGTGGGCGCTACACCTTC

v_call: TRBV7-7
clone_size: once
cdr3_length: 15
j_call: TRBJ2-1
d_call: TRBD1
cdr3_aa: CASSLGGTGVSEQFF
cdr3_nt: TGTGCTAGCAGCTTAGGAGGGACAGGGGTTAGTGAGCAGTTCTTC

v_call: TRBV19
clone_size: few
cdr3_length: 13
j_call: TRBJ1-1
d_call: .
cdr3_aa: CASSPGGVAEAFF
cdr3_nt: TGTGCCAGTAGTCCGGGAGGGGTGGCTGAAGCTTTCTTT

v_call: TRBV18
clone_size: .
cdr3_length: 15
j_call: TRBJ2-7
d_call: TRBD2
cdr3_aa: CASSSEGGGPYEQYF
cdr3_nt: TGTGCCAGCTCATCAGAGGGCGGGGGGCCCTACGAGCAGTACTTC

v_call: TRBV2
clone_size: once
cdr3_length: 15
j_call: TRBJ1-4
d_call: .
cdr3_aa: CASSESGALNEKLFF
cdr3_nt: TGTGCCAGCAGTGAATCGGGGGCCCTAAATGAAAAACTGTTTTTT

v_call: TRBV30
clone_size: .
cdr3_length: 12
j_call: TRBJ1-5
d_call: .
cdr3_aa: CAWSGGNQPQHF
cdr3_nt: TGTGCCTGGAGTGGCGGGAATCAGCCCCAGCATTTT

v_call: TRBV6-5
clone_size: .
cdr3_length: 15
j_call: TRBJ1-2
d_call: .
cdr3_aa: CASSPQYRRNYGYTF
cdr3_nt: TGTGCCAGCAGTCCCCAATACAGGAGGAACTATGGCTACACCTTC

v_call: TRBV9
clone_size: .
cdr3_length: 15
j_call: TRBJ2-1
d_call: TRBD2
cdr3_aa: CASSVHGTMPPEQFF
cdr3_nt: TGTGCCAGCAGCGTCCACGGGACTATGCCCCCTGAGCAGTTCTTC

v_call: TRBV27
clone_size: .
cdr3_length: 12
j_call: TRBJ1-2
d_call: .
cdr3_aa: CASGRWDDGYTF
cdr3_nt: TGTGCCAGCGGACGGTGGGATGACGGCTACACCTTC

v_call: TRBV28
clone_size: .
cdr3_length: 16
j_call: TRBJ2-7
d_call: TRBD2
cdr3_aa: CASSPPPGAGGYEQYF
cdr3_nt: TGTGCCAGCAGTCCTCCCCCGGGGGCGGGGGGTTACGAGCAGTACTTC

v_call: TRBV4-3
clone_size: .
cdr3_length: 16
j_call: TRBJ2-1
d_call: TRBD1
cdr3_aa: CASSLRTGVSSDEQFF
cdr3_nt: TGCGCCAGCAGCTTGAGGACAGGGGTGTCGTCCGATGAGCAGTTCTTC

v_call: TRBV4-3
clone_size: .
cdr3_length: 15
j_call: TRBJ1-2
d_call: TRBD1
cdr3_aa: CASSLDLVTGSGYTF
cdr3_nt: TGCGCCAGCAGCCTAGATCTGGTGACAGGGAGTGGCTACACCTTC

v_call: TRBV9
clone_size: .
cdr3_length: 13
j_call: TRBJ2-5
d_call: .
cdr3_aa: CASSATAQETQYF
cdr3_nt: TGTGCCAGCAGCGCGACAGCCCAAGAGACCCAGTACTTC

v_call: TRBV7-2
clone_size: .
cdr3_length: 14
j_call: TRBJ2-4
d_call: .
cdr3_aa: CASSPTGTSNIQYF
cdr3_nt: TGTGCCAGCAGCCCAACGGGGACTTCCAACATTCAGTACTTC

v_call: TRBV3-1/TRBV3-2
clone_size: few
cdr3_length: 17
j_call: TRBJ1-4
d_call: .
cdr3_aa: CASSQRGAGAPNEKLFF
cdr3_nt: TGTGCCAGCAGCCAAAGAGGGGCGGGGGCGCCTAATGAAAAACTGTTTTTT

v_call: TRBV5-1
clone_size: .
cdr3_length: 18
j_call: TRBJ2-5
d_call: .
cdr3_aa: CASSPDPFTSKNTETQYF
cdr3_nt: TGCGCCAGCAGCCCTGACCCCTTTACTAGTAAGAACACCGAGACCCAGTACTTC

v_call: TRBV7-2
clone_size: .
cdr3_length: 12
j_call: TRBJ2-7
d_call: .
cdr3_aa: CASSSDYYEQYF
cdr3_nt: TGTGCCAGCAGCTCCGACTACTACGAGCAGTACTTC

v_call: TRBV6-2/TRBV6-3
clone_size: .
cdr3_length: 16
j_call: TRBJ1-1
d_call: .
cdr3_aa: CASSYPYRGLGTEAFF
cdr3_nt: TGTGCCAGCAGTTACCCCTACAGAGGGTTAGGCACTGAAGCTTTCTTT

v_call: TRBV3-1/TRBV3-2
clone_size: .
cdr3_length: 14
j_call: TRBJ1-3
d_call: .
cdr3_aa: CASSQAAGSNTIYF
cdr3_nt: TGTGCCAGCAGCCAAGCGGCGGGGTCAAACACCATATATTTT

v_call: TRBV28
clone_size: few
cdr3_length: 14
j_call: TRBJ1-1
d_call: TRBD1
cdr3_aa: CASIMDRGSTEAFF
cdr3_nt: TGTGCCAGCATTATGGACAGGGGGAGCACTGAAGCTTTCTTT

v_call: TRBV30
clone_size: .
cdr3_length: 13
j_call: TRBJ2-7
d_call: .
cdr3_aa: CAWSAHRDSGQYF
cdr3_nt: TGTGCCTGGAGTGCGCACAGGGACTCCGGGCAGTACTTC

v_call: TRBV9
clone_size: .
cdr3_length: 13
j_call: TRBJ1-2
d_call: .
cdr3_aa: CASSASATYGYTF
cdr3_nt: TGTGCCAGCAGCGCCTCTGCAACCTATGGCTACACCTTC

v_call: TRBV6-5
clone_size: .
cdr3_length: 15
j_call: TRBJ2-1
d_call: TRBD1
cdr3_aa: CASSGDRGELNEQFF
cdr3_nt: TGTGCCAGCAGCGGGGACAGGGGGGAACTAAATGAGCAGTTCTTC

v_call: TRBV3-1/TRBV3-2
clone_size: .
cdr3_length: 14
j_call: TRBJ2-5
d_call: .
cdr3_aa: CASSPPPGVVTQYF
cdr3_nt: TGTGCCAGCAGCCCGCCTCCGGGGGTGGTGACCCAGTACTTC

v_call: TRBV4-1
clone_size: few
cdr3_length: 12
j_call: TRBJ1-5
d_call: .
cdr3_aa: CASSQPNQPQHF
cdr3_nt: TGCGCCAGCAGCCAACCCAATCAGCCCCAGCATTTT

v_call: TRBV7-8
clone_size: .
cdr3_length: 16
j_call: TRBJ1-3
d_call: .
cdr3_aa: CASSLGVQNSGNTIYF
cdr3_nt: TGTGCCAGCAGCTTAGGGGTGCAAAACTCTGGAAACACCATATATTTT

v_call: TRBV6-5
clone_size: .
cdr3_length: 15
j_call: TRBJ1-4
d_call: .
cdr3_aa: CASRRDLATNEKLFF
cdr3_nt: TGTGCCAGCAGGCGGGACTTAGCAACTAATGAAAAACTGTTTTTT

v_call: TRBV6-2/TRBV6-3
clone_size: .
cdr3_length: 13
j_call: TRBJ2-1
d_call: .
cdr3_aa: CASNPYSPDEQFF
cdr3_nt: TGTGCCAGCAACCCCTATAGTCCGGATGAGCAGTTCTTC

v_call: TRBV27
clone_size: few
cdr3_length: 13
j_call: TRBJ1-2
d_call: TRBD1
cdr3_aa: CASSSTGTGWYTF
cdr3_nt: TGTGCCAGCAGTTCTACCGGGACAGGGTGGTACACCTTC

v_call: TRBV6-1
clone_size: .
cdr3_length: 13
j_call: TRBJ1-6
d_call: .
cdr3_aa: CASSEIRAGPLHF
cdr3_nt: TGTGCCAGCAGTGAAATTAGAGCGGGGCCTCTCCACTTT

v_call: TRBV2
clone_size: .
cdr3_length: 14
j_call: TRBJ1-1
d_call: .
cdr3_aa: CASIEQGQNTEAFF
cdr3_nt: TGTGCCAGCATAGAACAGGGCCAGAACACTGAAGCTTTCTTT

v_call: TRBV9
clone_size: .
cdr3_length: 13
j_call: TRBJ1-6
d_call: .
cdr3_aa: CASSVAGDSPLHF
cdr3_nt: TGTGCCAGCAGCGTAGCCGGGGATTCACCCCTCCACTTT

v_call: TRBV6-1
clone_size: .
cdr3_length: 14
j_call: TRBJ2-3
d_call: .
cdr3_aa: CASSEDIERDTQYF
cdr3_nt: TGTGCCAGCAGTGAGGATATAGAACGGGATACGCAGTATTTT

v_call: TRBV19
clone_size: .
cdr3_length: 14
j_call: TRBJ2-7
d_call: TRBD1
cdr3_aa: CASSIRQGYYEQYF
cdr3_nt: TGTGCCAGTAGTATCCGACAGGGATACTACGAGCAGTACTTC

v_call: TRBV6-5
clone_size: .
cdr3_length: 15
j_call: TRBJ2-5
d_call: .
cdr3_aa: CASSPPLGREETQYF
cdr3_nt: TGTGCCAGCAGCCCACCGCTTGGTCGGGAAGAGACCCAGTACTTC

v_call: TRBV25-1
clone_size: .
cdr3_length: 14
j_call: TRBJ2-5
d_call: .
cdr3_aa: CASSEYSLTETQYF
cdr3_nt: TGTGCCAGCAGTGAATATAGCTTGACAGAGACCCAGTACTTC

v_call: TRBV2
clone_size: .
cdr3_length: 13
j_call: TRBJ1-2
d_call: .
cdr3_aa: CASSIQEERGYTF
cdr3_nt: TGTGCCAGCAGTATCCAAGAAGAGCGAGGCTACACCTTC

v_call: TRBV2
clone_size: .
cdr3_length: 15
j_call: TRBJ1-3
d_call: .
cdr3_aa: CASSSTSSSGNTIYF
cdr3_nt: TGTGCCAGCAGTTCGACATCTAGCTCTGGAAACACCATATATTTT

v_call: TRBV4-1
clone_size: .
cdr3_length: 12
j_call: TRBJ2-7
d_call: .
cdr3_aa: CASSQGSYEQYF
cdr3_nt: TGCGCCAGCAGCCAGGGTTCCTACGAGCAGTACTTC

v_call: TRBV28
clone_size: .
cdr3_length: 14
j_call: TRBJ1-6
d_call: .
cdr3_aa: CASSFWRERSPLHF
cdr3_nt: TGTGCCAGCAGTTTTTGGAGGGAGCGCTCACCCCTCCACTTT

v_call: TRBV2
clone_size: .
cdr3_length: 15
j_call: TRBJ1-4
d_call: TRBD1
cdr3_aa: CASSGRGQGGEKLFF
cdr3_nt: TGTGCCAGCAGTGGGCGCGGACAGGGGGGAGAAAAACTGTTTTTT

v_call: TRBV7-8
clone_size: .
cdr3_length: 15
j_call: TRBJ2-3
d_call: .
cdr3_aa: CASSLGLGRTDTQYF
cdr3_nt: TGTGCCAGCAGCTTAGGGCTGGGGAGGACAGATACGCAGTATTTT

v_call: TRBV24-1
clone_size: .
cdr3_length: 13
j_call: TRBJ2-7
d_call: .
cdr3_aa: CATYEKDSYEQYF
cdr3_nt: TGTGCCACATATGAAAAGGACAGCTACGAGCAGTACTTC

v_call: TRBV4-1
clone_size: .
cdr3_length: 15
j_call: TRBJ1-1
d_call: .
cdr3_aa: CASSQLGLFDTEAFF
cdr3_nt: TGCGCCAGCAGCCAACTCGGCCTCTTCGACACTGAAGCTTTCTTT

v_call: TRBV3-1/TRBV3-2
clone_size: few
cdr3_length: 17
j_call: TRBJ2-1
d_call: .
cdr3_aa: CASSQELGPSSYNEQFF
cdr3_nt: TGTGCCAGCAGCCAAGAGCTCGGGCCTAGCTCCTACAATGAGCAGTTCTTC

v_call: TRBV27
clone_size: .
cdr3_length: 17
j_call: TRBJ1-2
d_call: .
cdr3_aa: CASSFSRNRVSAYGYTF
cdr3_nt: TGTGCCAGCAGTTTTAGTAGGAACAGGGTGTCGGCCTATGGCTACACCTTC

v_call: TRBV7-2
clone_size: .
cdr3_length: 16
j_call: TRBJ2-7
d_call: TRBD2
cdr3_aa: CASSLGEWGGSYEQYF
cdr3_nt: TGTGCCAGCAGCTTAGGGGAATGGGGGGGCTCCTACGAGCAGTACTTC

v_call: TRBV9
clone_size: .
cdr3_length: 13
j_call: TRBJ1-3
d_call: .
cdr3_aa: CASSAQVLNTIYF
cdr3_nt: TGTGCCAGCAGCGCGCAGGTCCTAAACACCATATATTTT

v_call: TRBV5-5
clone_size: .
cdr3_length: 16
j_call: TRBJ2-1
d_call: .
cdr3_aa: CASSSSTGSSYNEQFF
cdr3_nt: TGTGCCAGCAGTTCATCCACCGGTAGCTCCTACAATGAGCAGTTCTTC

v_call: TRBV9
clone_size: .
cdr3_length: 13
j_call: TRBJ1-5
d_call: .
cdr3_aa: CASSVVPNQPQHF
cdr3_nt: TGTGCCAGCAGCGTAGTGCCCAATCAGCCCCAGCATTTT

v_call: TRBV10-1
clone_size: few
cdr3_length: 15
j_call: TRBJ2-3
d_call: TRBD2
cdr3_aa: CASSELAGGRDTQYF
cdr3_nt: TGCGCCAGCAGTGAGCTAGCGGGGGGCCGTGATACGCAGTATTTT

v_call: TRBV6-2/TRBV6-3
clone_size: .
cdr3_length: 14
j_call: TRBJ2-6
d_call: .
cdr3_aa: CASSLISGANVLTF
cdr3_nt: TGTGCCAGCAGCTTGATCTCTGGGGCCAACGTCCTGACTTTC

v_call: TRBV18
clone_size: .
cdr3_length: 16
j_call: TRBJ2-3
d_call: TRBD2
cdr3_aa: CASSPPAGGPLDTQYF
cdr3_nt: TGTGCCAGCTCACCACCTGCGGGGGGCCCCCTGGATACGCAGTATTTT

v_call: TRBV9
clone_size: .
cdr3_length: 16
j_call: TRBJ1-2
d_call: .
cdr3_aa: CASSDPWGEGSGGYTF
cdr3_nt: TGTGCCAGCAGCGATCCATGGGGAGAGGGGAGCGGTGGCTACACCTTC

v_call: TRBV2
clone_size: .
cdr3_length: 13
j_call: TRBJ2-7
d_call: TRBD2
cdr3_aa: CASRSMGRVEQYF
cdr3_nt: TGTGCCAGCAGGTCAATGGGGAGGGTCGAGCAGTACTTC

v_call: TRBV6-4
clone_size: once
cdr3_length: 9
j_call: TRBJ1-1
d_call: .
cdr3_aa: CATDEVAFF
cdr3_nt: TGTGCCACCGACGAAGTAGCTTTCTTT

v_call: TRBV7-2
clone_size: .
cdr3_length: 14
j_call: TRBJ1-1
d_call: .
cdr3_aa: CASSAHRTNTEAFF
cdr3_nt: TGTGCCAGCAGCGCACATCGGACTAACACTGAAGCTTTCTTT

v_call: TRBV12-3/TRBV12-4
clone_size: .
cdr3_length: 13
j_call: TRBJ1-2
d_call: .
cdr3_aa: CASSLRDGYGYTF
cdr3_nt: TGTGCCAGCAGTTTAAGGGACGGCTATGGCTACACCTTC